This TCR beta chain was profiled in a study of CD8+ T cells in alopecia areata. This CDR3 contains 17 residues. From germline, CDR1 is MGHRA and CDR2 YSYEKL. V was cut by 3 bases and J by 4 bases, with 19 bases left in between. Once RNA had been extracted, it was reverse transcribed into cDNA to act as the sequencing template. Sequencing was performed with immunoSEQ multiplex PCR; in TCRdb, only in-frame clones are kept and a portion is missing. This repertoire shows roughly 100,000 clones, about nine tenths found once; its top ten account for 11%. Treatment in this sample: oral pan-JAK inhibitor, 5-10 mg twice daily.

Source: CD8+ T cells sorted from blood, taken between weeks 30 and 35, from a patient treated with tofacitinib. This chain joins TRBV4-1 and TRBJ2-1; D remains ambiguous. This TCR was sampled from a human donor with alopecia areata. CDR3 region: CASSQKAPQNPYNEQFF. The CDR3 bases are TGCGCCAGCAGCCAGAAAGCGCCCCAAAATCCGTACAATGAGCAGTTCTTC.